The next 22 T cell receptor beta chains were all read from a single sample in a study of T cells after yellow fever vaccination. MiXCR was run by TCRdb on the 5' RACE reads, yielding one entry per CDR3 protein. Of 500,000 to 650,000 distinct CDR3 sequences in the sample, about 12% were seen once. Specimen: PBMCs, collected on the day of the yellow fever booster vaccination. The receptors come from a man aged 30 to 45 who received the YFV17D yellow fever vaccine.

This clonotype was recorded a few times. The genes are TRBV12-1 and TRBJ2-3; TRBD1, the D gene given by the table, was not confirmed from the DNA. TRBV12-1 has pseudogene status. CDR3 size: 15 residues. The CDR3 DNA follows: TGTGCCAGCAGCGACCGTGGACAGGGTAGCGATACGCAGTATTTT. This translates into CASSDRGQGSDTQYF.

At least ten counts were recorded for this clonotype. The chain links TRBV7-9 to TRBJ2-2; unclear D gene. There are 12 residues in the CDR3. CDR1 is SEHNR and CDR2 is FQNEAQ in the germline V gene (reference sequence). The V gene lost 5 bases and the J gene lost 6 bases, with 7 bases spanning the gap. This CDR3 is CASSLPAGELFF. The DNA for the CDR3 is TGTGCCAGCAGCCTCCCTGCCGGGGAGCTGTTTTTT.

The chain has TRBV6-1 and TRBJ2-1; 11 nucleotides line up with TRBD1. Germline values: CDR1 MNHNS, CDR2 SASEGT. The V and J ends lost 6 bases and 7 bases, in that order; junction bases with no gene match: 11. This CDR3 has 16 residues. This CDR3 is CASSKSGTGGGNEQFF. In DNA form, the CDR3 reads TGTGCCAGCAGCAAGTCCGGGACAGGGGGTGGGAATGAGCAGTTCTTC.

This clonotype was seen more than once but under ten times. The V call is TRBV7-9, the J call TRBJ1-3; D is ambiguous. V lost 10 bases and J 1 base, leaving 20 bases between the germline ends. The CDR3 loop spans 16 amino acids. Germline CDR1 reads SEHNR; CDR2 reads FQNEAQ (reference sequence). In nucleotides, the CDR3 is TGTGCCACCGCGTATTTTGGGCAAGCTTCTGGAAACACCATATATTTT. Its translation is CATAYFGQASGNTIYF.

This chain links TRBV7-9 with TRBJ2-7, with a tentative D call TRBD2 (6 bases). Germline loops: CDR1 SEHNR, CDR2 FQNEAQ (reference sequence). Trimming cost V 1 base and J 6 bases, with 13 bases left between them. CDR3 length equals 14 residues. CDR3 loop: CASSLGGGPPEQYF. The CDR3 DNA reads as TGTGCCAGCAGCTTAGGCGGAGGGCCCCCCGAGCAGTACTTC.

V and J are TRBV7-2 and TRBJ2-5, with a possible D match to TRBD1 (6 bases). The CDR3 covers 15 residues. Looked up from germline, CDR1 is SGHTA and CDR2 is FQGNSA. Trimming stripped 3 bases from V and 5 bases from J, with 16 bases between. The CDR3 DNA follows: TGTGCCAGCAGCTTCCGGGACCCTGACAGGGAGACCCAGTACTTC. It is translated as CASSFRDPDRETQYF.

This clonotype was seen more than once but under ten times. V and J are TRBV7-8 and TRBJ2-3; TRBD1 aligns across 7 bases. This CDR3 is 20 amino acids long. V dropped 0 bases and J dropped 0; count of bases not matched to a gene: 15. CDR1 is SGHVS and CDR2 is FQNEAQ in the germline V gene. The CDR3 loop reads CASSLASLTGRKSSTDTQYF. CDR3 coding DNA: TGTGCCAGCAGCTTAGCCTCTCTGACAGGGCGGAAATCTAGCACAGATACGCAGTATTTT.

The V gene is TRBV5-1, the J gene TRBJ2-1; the match to TRBD1 covers 8 bases. The J segment lost 4 bases and the V segment lost 5 bases, leaving 8 bases of the junction unmatched. The CDR3 spans 15 residues. CDR1 and CDR2 (germline): SGHRS, YFSETQ. The CDR3 DNA reads TGCGCCAGCAGGCCGACAGGGGAAACGTACAATGAGCAGTTCTTC. Translating gives CASRPTGETYNEQFF.

CDR3 protein: CASSEADGGTDTQYF. CDR3 bases: TGTGCCAGCAGTGAAGCTGATGGGGGCACAGATACGCAGTATTTT. The V gene is TRBV6-1, the J gene TRBJ2-3; D gene unclear. V shed 0 bases and J shed 1 base, with 8 bases lying between them. Germline V gives CDR1 MNHNS, CDR2 SASEGT. This CDR3 spans 15 amino acids.

This clonotype was detected a few times. This chain joins TRBV20-1 and TRBJ2-1; D remains unclear. Germline lookup yields CDR1 DFQATT and CDR2 SNEGSKA (reference sequence). The CDR3 totals 11 residues. V shed 3 bases and J shed 9 bases, with 9 bases lying between them. CDR3: CSASLTPEQFF. The CDR3, as DNA: TGCAGTGCTAGCCTCACCCCTGAGCAGTTCTTC.

This clonotype was detected only a few times. The chain links TRBV15 to TRBJ2-3; D unclear. Germline CDR1 reads LNHNV; CDR2 reads YYDKDF (reference sequence). The CDR3 sequence is 16 residues long. The V end was cut by 0 bases, the J end by 2 bases, with 12 bases between. This CDR3 is CATSRDSPGLTDTQYF. CDR3 sequence (DNA): TGTGCCACCAGCAGAGATTCGCCCGGGCTCACAGATACGCAGTATTTT.

The rearrangement joins TRBV9 to TRBJ2-7, with D perhaps given as TRBD1 or TRBD2 (5 bases each). Germline loops: CDR1 SGDLS, CDR2 YYNGEE. V was pared by 7 bases and J by 5 bases, with 19 bases between. The CDR3 covers 14 residues. CDR3 residues: CASGTGTPFNEQYF. As DNA, the CDR3 is TGTGCCAGCGGGACGGGGACCCCTTTCAACGAGCAGTACTTC.

The chain recombines TRBV5-1 with TRBJ1-1, with 7 bases that match TRBD1. The CDR3 runs 14 residues. Germline assignment: CDR1 SGHRS and CDR2 YFSETQ. V lost 4 bases and J lost 6; bases outside the gene matches: 9. The CDR3 protein is CASSAGQSAAEAFF. The CDR3 bases are TGCGCCAGCAGCGCGGGACAGAGCGCCGCTGAAGCTTTCTTT. Drawing the rest from reference TRBV5-1 and TRBJ1-1, the complete variable domain is KAGVTQTPRYLIKTRGQQVTLSCSPISGHRSVSWYQQTPGQGLQFLFEYFSETQRNKGNFPGRFSGRQFSNSRSEMNVSTLELGDSALYLCASSAGQSAAEAFFGQGTRLTVV.

The sample holds a few counts of this clonotype. CDR3 nucleotides: TGCAGCGTCCTTGTGGGGAAGGAGACCCAGTACTTC. Amino acid sequence: CSVLVGKETQYF. This chain uses TRBV29-1 with TRBJ2-5; no clear D gene. CDR3 length equals 12 residues. With 6 bases removed from V and 5 bases from J, the gap between germline ends came to 13 bases. Germline CDR1 and CDR2: SQVTM and ANQGSEA.

This chain uses TRBV29-1 with TRBJ2-1, with TRBD2 identical over 11 bases. This CDR3 contains 13 residues. Germline V CDR1 and CDR2: SQVTM, ANQGSEA. Losses at the gene ends were 7 bases for V and 5 bases for J; bases not matched to a gene: 4. CDR3 nucleotide sequence: TGCAGCGCGGGACTAGCGGCTAACAATGAGCAGTTCTTC. It is translated as CSAGLAANNEQFF.

This clonotype was seen a handful of times. The chain carries TRBV11-2 and TRBJ2-7; possible D gene TRBD2, 5 bases. The V end was cut by 1 base, the J end by 3 bases, with 13 bases between. The CDR3 consists of 15 residues. Germline V gene lookup returns CDR1 SGHAT and CDR2 FQNNGV. The DNA for the CDR3 is TGTGCCAGCAGCTTAGCTCGGTTGACTAACTACGAGCAGTACTTC. Translation gives CASSLARLTNYEQYF.

This clonotype was seen a handful of times. This chain connects TRBV27 to TRBJ2-7; D is tentatively TRBD1 or TRBD2 (5 bases each). The germline CDR1 and CDR2 sequences are MNHEY and SMNVEV (reference sequence). There are 14 residues in the CDR3. Trimming removed 3 bases from V and 0 bases from J, with 9 bases in between. Here the CDR3 DNA reads TGTGCCAGCAGTTTTGATGGGGGCTCCTACGAGCAGTACTTC. Translating gives CASSFDGGSYEQYF.

The chain is built from TRBV3-1 and TRBJ2-2, with no clear D. The CDR3 is made up of 14 amino acids. Trimming cost V 0 bases and J 7 bases, with 9 bases left between them. Germline V lookup: CDR1 LGHDT, CDR2 YNNKEL (reference sequence). As DNA, the CDR3 is TGTGCCAGCAGCCAAGAGCTCGTCCTCGGGGAGCTGTTTTTT. Protein sequence: CASSQELVLGELFF. The entire variable domain, with the rest obtained from reference TRBV3-1 and TRBJ2-2, is as follows: DTAVSQTPKYLVTQMGNDKSIKCEQNLGHDTMYWYKQDSKKFLKIMFSYNNKELIINETVPNRFSPKSPDKAHLNLHINSLELGDSAVYFCASSQELVLGELFFGEGSRLTVL.

The chain employs TRBV5-5 and TRBJ2-1, with D hard to call. The length of the CDR3 is 15 residues. CDR1 and CDR2 from the germline V gene are SGHKS and YYEKEE (reference sequence). Trimming cost V 4 bases and J 0 bases, with 11 bases left between them. DNA of the CDR3: TGTGCCAGCAGCAAATTAGCTAGCTCCTACAATGAGCAGTTCTTC. Its protein product is CASSKLASSYNEQFF.

In this sample, this clonotype turned up many times. The rearrangement joins TRBV29-1 to TRBJ2-1; D unresolved. This CDR3 region has 9 residues. V was clipped by 4 bases and J by 8 bases, with 3 bases between them. Germline CDR1 and CDR2: SQVTM and ANQGSEA. CDR3 amino acids: CSVGDEQFF. The CDR3 nucleotides read TGCAGCGTTGGGGATGAGCAGTTCTTC.

This clonotype was detected a few times. The chain employs TRBV6-2 or TRBV6-3 and TRBJ2-7; 11 bases fit TRBD2. With V trimmed by 8 bases and J by 3 bases, 6 bases remained unmatched. This CDR3 is 14 amino acids long. The germline V gene encodes CDR1 MNHEY and CDR2 SVGEGT. The CDR3 DNA sequence: TGTGCCAGCCGGATGCTAGCGGGGGGCTACGAGCAGTACTTC. It encodes CASRMLAGGYEQYF.

This clonotype occurred a few times. The chain combines TRBV20-1 with TRBJ1-5; 10 bases fit TRBD1. Per the germline V gene, CDR1 is DFQATT and CDR2 is SNEGSKA (reference sequence). The CDR3 extends over 14 amino acids. V was pared by 6 bases and J by 6 bases, with 8 bases of the junction left unmatched. The CDR3 spells CSASGQGEVQPQHF. The DNA of the CDR3 is TGCAGTGCATCTGGACAGGGGGAAGTTCAGCCCCAGCATTTT.